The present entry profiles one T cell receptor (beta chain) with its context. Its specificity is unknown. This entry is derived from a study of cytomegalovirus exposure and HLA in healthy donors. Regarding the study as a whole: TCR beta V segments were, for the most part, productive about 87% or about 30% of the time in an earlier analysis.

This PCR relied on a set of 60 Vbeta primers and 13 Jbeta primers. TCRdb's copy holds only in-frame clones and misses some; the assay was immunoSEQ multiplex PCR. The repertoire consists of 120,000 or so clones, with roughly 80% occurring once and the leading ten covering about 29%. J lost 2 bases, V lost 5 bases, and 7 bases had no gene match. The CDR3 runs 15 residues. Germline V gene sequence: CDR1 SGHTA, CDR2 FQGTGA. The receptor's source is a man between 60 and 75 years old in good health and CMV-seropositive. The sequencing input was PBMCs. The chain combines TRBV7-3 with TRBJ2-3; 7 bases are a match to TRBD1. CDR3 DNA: TGTGCCAGCAGCCGGACAGGCCATAACACAGATACGCAGTATTTT. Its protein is CASSRTGHNTDTQYF.